Shown below are 11 T cell receptor beta chains from a single sample sequenced in a study of T-cell memory formation after mild COVID-19. Each CDR3 protein gets one entry after TCRdb re-called the 5' RACE reads with MiXCR. The sample contains about 340,000 distinct CDR3 sequences, 20% to 25% of which appear only once. Input material: PBMCs or a T cell subset sorted from them (not recorded which). These TCRs come from an adult woman who had mild COVID-19 (a few samples of this study predate the infection). Cell type and time point are not known.

In this sample, this clonotype turned up a few times. CDR3 sequence reads: CASSSEQGGQETQYF. The CDR3 DNA follows: TGTGCCAGCAGCTCGGAGCAGGGGGGGCAAGAGACCCAGTACTTC. This sequence joins TRBV6-1 and TRBJ2-5; D is tentatively TRBD1 or TRBD2 (7 bases each). Trimming pared 6 bases from V and 2 bases from J, leaving 16 bases between. The CDR3 loop spans 15 amino acids. Germline CDR1 reads MNHNS; CDR2 reads SASEGT.

The chain is built from TRBV20-1 and TRBJ2-7; 7 positions agree with TRBD2. Germline V gives CDR1 DFQATT, CDR2 SNEGSKA (reference sequence). Germline trimming cut 5 bases from V and 0 bases from J; bases unmatched to any gene: 4. CDR3 size: 13 residues. CDR3 in amino acids: CSADRDYSYEQYF. CDR3 bases: TGCAGTGCTGACCGGGACTACTCCTACGAGCAGTACTTC.

This sequence joins TRBV4-1 and TRBJ2-7; possibly TRBD1 or TRBD2 for D (5 bases each). Trimming took 4 bases from V and 4 from J, leaving 11 bases between them. CDR1 and CDR2 from the germline V gene are MGHRA and YSYEKL. The CDR3 is 13 residues long. The chain's CDR3 is CASSPRGDYEQYF. For the CDR3, the DNA is TGCGCCAGCAGCCCTAGAGGGGATTACGAGCAGTACTTC.

This clonotype was detected many times. This chain uses TRBV5-1 with TRBJ1-6; TRBD1 matches at 8 bases. The CDR3 is 15 amino acids. Looked up from germline, CDR1 is SGHRS and CDR2 is YFSETQ. V trimming: 3 bases; J trimming: 7 bases; junction bases outside the gene matches: 6. The CDR3 DNA reads TGCGCCAGCAGCTCGCGGGGACAGGAGAATTCACCCCTCCACTTT. Translated, it gives CASSSRGQENSPLHF.

The genes are TRBV27 and TRBJ1-2, with 9 bases lining up with TRBD1. The germline V gene has CDR1 MNHEY and CDR2 SMNVEV (reference sequence). V lost 11 bases to trimming and J lost 2 bases; unmatched junction nucleotides: 6. The CDR3 is 13 amino acids. CDR3 nucleotide sequence: TGTGCCGTCAGGACAGGGGCCAACTATGGCTACACCTTC. It encodes CAVRTGANYGYTF.

This clonotype was detected a few times. This rearrangement joins TRBV3-1 to TRBJ2-3; 11 bases map to TRBD2. CDR1 and CDR2 (germline): LGHDT, YNNKEL (reference sequence). This CDR3 contains 16 residues. The J segment lost 2 bases and the V segment lost 4 bases, leaving 5 bases of the junction unmatched. The CDR3 region is CASSLTSGDFTDTQYF. CDR3 in DNA: TGTGCCAGCAGCCTGACTAGCGGGGACTTCACAGATACGCAGTATTTT.

This clonotype was counted once. The chain combines TRBV4-1 with TRBJ2-7; no reliable D call. The CDR3 length is 17 residues. The ends were cut back, 1 base at V and 0 bases at J, with 16 bases in the middle. The germline V gene has CDR1 MGHRA and CDR2 YSYEKL. In nucleotides, the CDR3 is TGCGCCAGCAGCCAAGGGTTCACAGCAATCACCTCCTACGAGCAGTACTTC. As protein: CASSQGFTAITSYEQYF.

The chain has TRBV9 and TRBJ2-4; 16 bases align to TRBD2. The CDR3 totals 16 residues. V trimming: 4 bases; J trimming: 7 bases; junction bases outside the gene matches: 5. Germline V gene sequence: CDR1 SGDLS, CDR2 YYNGEE. CDR3 residues: CASSPGTSGGDNIQYF. CDR3 bases: TGTGCCAGCAGCCCTGGGACTAGCGGGGGGGACAACATTCAGTACTTC.

The V and J genes are TRBV27 and TRBJ1-1, with D possibly being TRBD1 (6 bases). The ends were cut back, 2 bases at V and 1 base at J, with 11 bases in the middle. This CDR3 spans 15 amino acids. In germline, CDR1 is MNHEY, CDR2 SMNVEV (reference sequence). The CDR3 coding sequence is TGTGCCAGCAGTTTAATGGGGGCTGGGAACACTGAAGCTTTCTTT. Residues: CASSLMGAGNTEAFF.

The chain joins TRBV3-1 to TRBJ2-2; 10 nucleotides agree with TRBD2. Germline-derived CDR1 and CDR2 are LGHDT and YNNKEL (reference sequence). The CDR3 spans 17 residues. V gave up 1 base and J gave up 4 bases; unmatched junction bases: 6. CDR3 sequence: CASSQGPSGSFTGELFF. In DNA, the CDR3 is TGTGCCAGCAGCCAAGGACCTAGCGGGAGTTTCACCGGGGAGCTGTTTTTT.

The DNA of the CDR3 is TGTGCCAGCAGTTGGGCAGAGACCCAGTACTTC. It translates to CASSWAETQYF. This rearrangement joins TRBV12-3 or TRBV12-4 to TRBJ2-5; D remains ambiguous. Trimming stripped 4 bases from V and 4 bases from J, with 4 bases between. CDR3 length: 11 amino acids.